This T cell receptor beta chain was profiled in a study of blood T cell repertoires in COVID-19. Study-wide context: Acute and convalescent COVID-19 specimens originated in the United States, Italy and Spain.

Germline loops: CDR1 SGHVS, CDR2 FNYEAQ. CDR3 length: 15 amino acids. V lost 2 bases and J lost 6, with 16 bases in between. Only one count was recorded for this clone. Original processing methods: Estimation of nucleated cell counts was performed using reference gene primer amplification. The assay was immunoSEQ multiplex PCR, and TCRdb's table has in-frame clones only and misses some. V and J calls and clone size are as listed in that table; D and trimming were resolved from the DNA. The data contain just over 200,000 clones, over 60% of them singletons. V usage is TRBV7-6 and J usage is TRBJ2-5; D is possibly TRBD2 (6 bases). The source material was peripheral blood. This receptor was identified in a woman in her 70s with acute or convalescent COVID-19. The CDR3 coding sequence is TGTGCCAGCAGCTTAACCAATCTGGGGGGAAAGACCCAGTACTTC. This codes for CASSLTNLGGKTQYF.